This is a list of T cell receptor beta chains from one sample in a study of shared clonotypes between healthy human individuals. Here immunoSEQ multiplex PCR was the method, and the copy in TCRdb shows in-frame clones only, minus some. The table lists 750,000 to 1,000,000 clones, nearly 95% of them singletons, with approximately 25% in the top ten. The sequencing sample was made of naive CD8+ T cells sorted from blood. The receptor set was obtained from a man in his thirties or forties in good health. Both conserved end residues are part of each CDR3. D genes are given only for firm matches. Size is stated for part of the rows, as once, few or many counts, or as a class when the clone is expanded.

d_call,clone_size,v_call,j_call,cdr3_aa,cdr3_nt
.,.,TRBV29-1,TRBJ2-1,CSVESEGGTSYNEQFF,TGCAGCGTTGAATCCGAGGGGGGAACATCCTACAATGAGCAGTTCTTC
TRBD2,once,TRBV19,TRBJ2-1,CASSSLAGAYEQFF,TGTGCCAGTAGTTCCCTAGCGGGAGCTTATGAGCAGTTCTTC
.,once,TRBV13,TRBJ2-3,CASSFTSSSADTQYF,TGTGCCAGCAGCTTTACTAGTTCAAGTGCAGATACGCAGTATTTT
.,few,TRBV7-7,TRBJ2-2,CASSPAGTGVGELFF,TGTGCTAGCAGCCCAGCGGGTACCGGGGTCGGAGAGCTGTTTTTT
.,.,TRBV2,TRBJ2-3,CASSGQGQTSTDTQYF,TGTGCCAGCAGTGGACAAGGACAGACTAGCACAGATACGCAGTATTTT
.,.,TRBV7-3,TRBJ2-5,CASSLTGDQETQYF,TGTGCCAGCAGCTTAACTGGGGACCAAGAGACCCAGTACTTC
TRBD2,.,TRBV7-6,TRBJ2-2,CASSSGPGGKYTGELFF,TGTGCCAGCAGCTCTGGGCCGGGAGGTAAATACACCGGGGAGCTGTTTTTT
.,.,TRBV5-6,TRBJ1-1,CASTDGGGGTEAFF,TGTGCCAGCACCGACGGAGGGGGAGGGACTGAAGCTTTCTTT
TRBD2,.,TRBV7-2,TRBJ2-7,CASSNIGLAPYEQYF,TGTGCCAGCAGCAACATCGGACTAGCGCCCTACGAGCAGTACTTC
TRBD2,.,TRBV7-2,TRBJ2-2,CASSSWSGDYTGELFF,TGTGCCAGCAGCTCTTGGAGCGGGGACTACACCGGGGAGCTGTTTTTT
.,.,TRBV9,TRBJ2-3,CASTLWGQNTDTQYF,TGTGCCAGCACCCTGTGGGGCCAGAACACAGATACGCAGTATTTT
TRBD1,.,TRBV7-9,TRBJ2-2,CASSHNFRDRATGELFF,TGTGCCAGCAGCCATAATTTCCGGGACAGGGCCACCGGGGAGCTGTTTTTT
.,.,TRBV15,TRBJ2-5,CATRTTRALQETQYF,TGTGCCACCAGGACAACCAGGGCTCTCCAAGAGACCCAGTACTTC
.,.,TRBV5-4,TRBJ2-3,CASSFSPPGHNTDTQYF,TGTGCCAGCAGCTTTTCTCCCCCGGGACACAACACAGATACGCAGTATTTT
.,.,TRBV6-6,TRBJ2-7,CASSYPASVYEQYF,TGTGCCAGCAGTTACCCCGCTAGCGTCTACGAGCAGTACTTC
TRBD1,.,TRBV10-1,TRBJ2-2,CASSDPGTGWAGELFF,TGCGCCAGCAGTGACCCCGGGACAGGGTGGGCCGGGGAGCTGTTTTTT
.,.,TRBV15,TRBJ2-1,CATSSFKNEQFF,TGTGCCACCAGCAGTTTTAAAAATGAGCAGTTCTTC
.,.,TRBV29-1,TRBJ2-3,CSVGTGHTDTQYF,TGCAGCGTTGGTACAGGTCACACAGATACGCAGTATTTT
.,.,TRBV23-1,TRBJ2-1,CASTDLCGTEQFF,TGCGCCAGCACCGATCTTTGCGGGACCGAGCAGTTCTTC
.,once,TRBV27,TRBJ2-5,CASSLDREGETQYF,TGTGCCAGCAGTCTAGACAGAGAGGGAGAGACCCAGTACTTC
.,.,TRBV28,TRBJ2-3,CASSFRDTQYF,TGTGCCAGCAGTTTCCGAGATACGCAGTATTTT
.,.,TRBV7-2,TRBJ1-1,CASSLPQSGGSTEAFF,TGTGCCAGCAGCTTACCCCAATCGGGGGGCAGCACTGAAGCTTTCTTT
.,.,TRBV19,TRBJ2-1,CASSISGPAEQFF,TGTGCCAGTAGTATCTCGGGGCCGGCTGAGCAGTTCTTC
.,once,TRBV4-1,TRBJ1-4,CASSQEDGADEKLFF,TGCGCCAGCAGCCAAGAGGACGGGGCGGATGAAAAACTGTTTTTT
.,.,TRBV7-2,TRBJ2-1,CASRDPTSYNEQFF,TGTGCCAGCAGGGACCCGACCTCCTACAATGAGCAGTTCTTC
.,.,TRBV27,TRBJ2-2,CASISGETGELFF,TGTGCCAGCATCTCAGGAGAGACCGGGGAGCTGTTTTTT
TRBD2,.,TRBV27,TRBJ2-1,CASSFEAGLNEQFF,TGTGCCAGCAGTTTCGAAGCGGGATTGAATGAGCAGTTCTTC
.,.,TRBV5-1,TRBJ1-1,CASSLRPTLEAFF,TGCGCCAGCAGCTTGCGACCTACGCTTGAAGCTTTCTTT